Listed here are 19 T cell receptor beta chains from one sample, sequenced in a study of blood T cells in healthy people across ages. A second PCR of 7 to 11 cycles used a sample-barcoded 5' primer and a J-beta primer mix. Via MiXCR, TCRdb re-called the 5' RACE reads, giving one row per CDR3 protein. The repertoire holds approximately 490,000 distinct CDR3 sequences, with more than 20% as singletons. The same sample was also used in a study of T cells of mothers and their children.

The specimen was blood. Receptor source: a boy aged 5-17 years in good health.

This chain joins TRBV7-9 and TRBJ1-2; D not resolved. Trimming took off 3 bases at V and 2 bases at J, with 10 bases between the two ends. The CDR3 contains 14 residues. The germline V gene has CDR1 SEHNR and CDR2 FQNEAQ (reference sequence). The CDR3 spells CASSFLNANYGYTF. Here the CDR3 DNA reads TGTGCCAGCAGCTTCCTAAACGCGAACTATGGCTACACCTTC. Full variable domain (rest looked up from reference TRBV7-9 and TRBJ1-2): DTGVSQNPRHKITKRGQNVTFRCDPISEHNRLYWYRQTLGQGPEFLTYFQNEAQLEKSRLLSDRFSAERPKGSFSTLEIQRTEQGDSAMYLCASSFLNANYGYTFGSGTRLTVV.

J is TRBJ2-5 and V is TRBV29-1, with 7 nucleotides matching TRBD1. The better agreement between TRBJ2-1 and the DNA end casts doubt on the J call. The CDR3 loop spans 14 amino acids. The V gene's germline CDR1 is SQVTM and CDR2 ANQGSEA. The CDR3 sequence: CSVDRVVGIDEQFF. The CDR3 DNA reads TGCAGCGTAGACAGGGTAGTAGGTATCGATGAGCAGTTCTTC.

This clonotype was counted only a few times. The gene calls are TRBV9 and TRBJ2-1; no clear D gene. Germline V gene lookup returns CDR1 SGDLS and CDR2 YYNGEE. The V gene lost 2 bases and the J gene lost 1 base, with 16 bases spanning the gap. The CDR3 contains 17 residues. The CDR3 here is CASSVAPIGSSYNEQFF. The CDR3 DNA reads as TGTGCCAGCAGCGTGGCCCCCATTGGTAGTTCCTACAATGAGCAGTTCTTC.

This clonotype was seen more than once but under ten times. The rearrangement links TRBV18 to TRBJ2-3; no reliable D call. The CDR3 length is 16 residues. Germline CDR1 is KGHSH and CDR2 is LQKENI. Deletions cut 2 bases from V and 2 bases from J, with 14 bases between. CDR3 in amino acids: CASSPVLTQTTDTQYF. The CDR3, as DNA: TGTGCCAGCTCACCAGTCTTAACGCAAACCACAGATACGCAGTATTTT.

This clonotype was seen many times. This chain's CDR3 is CASSQEPSGGYNEQFF. CDR3 bases: TGCGCCAGCAGCCAAGAACCTAGCGGGGGATACAATGAGCAGTTCTTC. The V call is TRBV4-3, the J call TRBJ2-1; 10 bases are shared with TRBD2. V lost 0 bases and J lost 4; bases outside the gene matches: 3. CDR3 length equals 16 residues. Germline V gene sequence: CDR1 LGHNA, CDR2 YSLEER.

This clonotype was observed a few times. The chain carries TRBV28 and TRBJ2-4; D gene uncertain. Germline lookup yields CDR1 MDHEN and CDR2 SYDVKM. V lost 2 bases and J 0 bases, leaving 23 bases between the germline ends. The CDR3 has 20 amino acids. The CDR3 coding sequence is TGTGCCAGCAGTTTAATCGTATCGGACGGCAGTGCCTCAGCCAAAAACATTCAGTACTTC. It yields the protein CASSLIVSDGSASAKNIQYF.

This clonotype was observed a handful of times. V is TRBV4-3 and J is TRBJ2-5; 15 bases align to TRBD2. This CDR3 contains 18 residues. Germline CDR1 reads LGHNA; CDR2 reads YSLEER. The J segment lost 5 bases and the V segment lost 1 base, leaving 8 bases of the junction unmatched. The chain's CDR3 is CASSQGTSGGAEVETQYF. The CDR3 coding sequence is TGCGCCAGCAGCCAAGGGACTAGCGGGGGGGCCGAAGTGGAGACCCAGTACTTC.

This clonotype has a handful of counts. The chain combines TRBV5-1 with TRBJ1-2; 9 bases map to TRBD1. Germline V lookup: CDR1 SGHRS, CDR2 YFSETQ. V dropped 5 bases and J dropped 4; count of bases not matched to a gene: 9. This CDR3 is 15 amino acids long. The CDR3 is CASSLTTGGVYGYTF. Here the CDR3 DNA reads TGCGCCAGCAGTCTCACCACAGGGGGCGTCTATGGCTACACCTTC.

The rearrangement links TRBV2 to TRBJ2-7; the match to TRBD1 covers 8 bases. This CDR3 comprises 14 residues. The ends lost 6 bases at V and 2 bases at J; junction bases unmatched: 6. Germline assignment: CDR1 SNHLY and CDR2 FYNNEI. The CDR3 region has the DNA TGTGCCAGCAGCGGACAGGGTAGGGCCTACGAGCAGTACTTC. Its protein is CASSGQGRAYEQYF.

The chain recombines TRBV10-3 with TRBJ2-7, with TRBD1 matching 8 bases. Germline V gives CDR1 ENHRY, CDR2 SYGVKD. V lost 3 bases to trimming and J lost 0 bases; unmatched junction nucleotides: 4. The CDR3 contains 15 residues. The CDR3 protein is CAISDQGQGSYEQYF. As DNA, the CDR3 is TGTGCCATCAGTGATCAAGGACAGGGCTCCTACGAGCAGTACTTC.

This clonotype has only a few counts. The CDR3 DNA reads TGCGCCAGCAGCTTCCCGGGGAGGACAGGGGGCGAGAAAGCTTTCTTT. This codes for CASSFPGRTGGEKAFF. This chain links TRBV4-1 with TRBJ1-1; 11 positions agree with TRBD1. With V trimmed by 5 bases and J by 9 bases, 14 bases remained unmatched. This CDR3 has 16 residues. Per germline, CDR1 MGHRA and CDR2 YSYEKL.

This clonotype showed up just a few times. The rearrangement uses TRBV11-1 and TRBJ2-5; a possible D gene is TRBD2 (5 bases). Germline V gene data show CDR1 as SGHAT and CDR2 as FQDESV (reference sequence). This CDR3 has 15 residues. V dropped 1 base and J dropped 4 bases, with 13 bases sitting between them. In nucleotides, the CDR3 is TGTGCCAGCAGCTTAGGGCAGAGGGTCGGAGAGACCCAGTACTTC. This encodes CASSLGQRVGETQYF.

V and J are TRBV12-3 or TRBV12-4 and TRBJ1-1; D gene ambiguous. CDR3 length: 12 residues. V was shortened by 3 bases and J by 7 bases, with 9 bases between the two germline ends. CDR3 amino acids: CASSFGRIEAFF. The DNA for the CDR3 is TGTGCCAGCAGTTTTGGGCGAATTGAAGCTTTCTTT.

This clonotype was seen a handful of times. The V and J genes are TRBV7-8 and TRBJ1-5; 11 nucleotides align to TRBD1. V gave up 2 bases and J gave up 6 bases; unmatched junction bases: 12. Per the germline V gene, CDR1 is SGHVS and CDR2 is FQNEAQ. The CDR3 is 18 residues long. For the CDR3, the DNA is TGTGCCAGCAGCTTAAATAGTTTCCGGACAGGGGGCTCTCAGCCCCAGCATTTT. This translates into CASSLNSFRTGGSQPQHF.

This clonotype was detected only a few times. The genes are TRBV2 and TRBJ2-5; D not resolved. The V and J ends lost 3 bases and 5 bases respectively, with 10 bases between them. The germline V gene encodes CDR1 SNHLY and CDR2 FYNNEI. The length of the CDR3 is 13 residues. The CDR3 sequence is CASSDRIKETQYF. CDR3 sequence (DNA): TGTGCCAGCAGTGACAGGATCAAGGAGACCCAGTACTTC.

The chain employs TRBV4-1 and TRBJ1-1; 7 bases fit TRBD1. Germline V gives CDR1 MGHRA, CDR2 YSYEKL. Losses at the gene ends were 4 bases for V and 1 base for J; bases not matched to a gene: 9. CDR3 length equals 16 residues. The CDR3 bases are TGCGCCAGCAGCCCCCGACAGGGCCCGGGGAACACTGAAGCTTTCTTT. Its translation: CASSPRQGPGNTEAFF.

Written as DNA, the CDR3 is TGCGCCAGCAGCCGAAACGACAGGTACGAGCAGTACTTC. Protein sequence: CASSRNDRYEQYF. The chain links TRBV4-1 to TRBJ2-7, with D possibly TRBD1 on 6 matching bases. The V and J ends lost 4 bases and 4 bases respectively, with 11 bases between them. The CDR3 is 13 amino acids. The germline V gene encodes CDR1 MGHRA and CDR2 YSYEKL.

Only a few counts were recorded for this clonotype. The V gene is TRBV4-3, the J gene TRBJ1-2; TRBD1 agrees at 7 bases. V gave up 0 bases and J gave up 4 bases; unmatched junction bases: 5. Germline V gene sequence: CDR1 LGHNA, CDR2 YSLEER. CDR3 length: 15 residues. For the CDR3, the DNA is TGCGCCAGCAGCCAAGATTCATCAGGGGGCTATGGCTACACCTTC. Its protein is CASSQDSSGGYGYTF.

This clonotype was found once. A read error may account for a junction end that differs from germline. The chain joins TRBV7-2 to TRBJ2-7; 8 bases agree with TRBD2. The CDR3 consists of 15 residues. The germline CDR1 and CDR2 sequences are SGHTA and FQGNSA. In DNA form, the CDR3 reads TGCGCCAGCAGCCAAATCGGGGGGGGGAGCTACGAGCAGTACTTC. Its translation is CASSQIGGGSYEQYF.